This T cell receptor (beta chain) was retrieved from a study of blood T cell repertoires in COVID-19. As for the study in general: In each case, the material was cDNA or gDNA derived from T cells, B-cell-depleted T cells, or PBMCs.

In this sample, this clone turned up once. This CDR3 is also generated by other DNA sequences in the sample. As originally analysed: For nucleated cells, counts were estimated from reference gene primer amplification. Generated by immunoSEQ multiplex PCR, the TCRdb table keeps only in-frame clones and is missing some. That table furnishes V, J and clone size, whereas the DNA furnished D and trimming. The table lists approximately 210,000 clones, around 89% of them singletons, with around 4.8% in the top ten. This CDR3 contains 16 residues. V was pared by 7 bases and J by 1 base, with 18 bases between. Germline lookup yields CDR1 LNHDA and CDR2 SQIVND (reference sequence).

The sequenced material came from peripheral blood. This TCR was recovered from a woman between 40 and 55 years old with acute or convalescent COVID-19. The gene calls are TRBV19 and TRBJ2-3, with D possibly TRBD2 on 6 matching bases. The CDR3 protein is CASTGDSGARTDTQYF. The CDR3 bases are TGTGCCAGTACGGGAGACTCCGGAGCCCGCACAGATACGCAGTATTTT.